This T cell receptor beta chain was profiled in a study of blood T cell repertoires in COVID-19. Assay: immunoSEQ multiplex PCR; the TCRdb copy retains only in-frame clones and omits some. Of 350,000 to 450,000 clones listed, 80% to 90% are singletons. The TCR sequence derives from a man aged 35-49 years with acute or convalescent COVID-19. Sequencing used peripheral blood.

The CDR3 DNA follows: TGCGCCAGCAGCCAAGCCACGACTAGCGGGCGTACGCAGTATTTT. It specifies CASSQATTSGRTQYF. The chain is built from TRBV4-1 and TRBJ2-3; 10 bases match TRBD2. The CDR3 is 15 amino acids. Germline V gene sequence: CDR1 MGHRA, CDR2 YSYEKL. V dropped 1 base and J dropped 8; count of bases not matched to a gene: 6.